One sample yielded the 15 T cell receptor beta chains listed below, sequenced in a study of shared clonotypes between healthy human individuals. Repertoires were generated with immunoSEQ multiplex PCR, while TCRdb's copy carries only in-frame clones and drops some. Of some 1,100,000 clones in the sample, 75% to 80% were seen once. Source material: memory CD4+ T cells from PBMCs. Documented subset: CD45RA-negative fraction. These receptors came from a man in his late teens or twenties in good health. Some clones in this sample may be carry-over from other donors' samples.

The rearrangement links TRBV6-1 to TRBJ1-2, with D possibly matching TRBD1 (6 bases). From germline, CDR1 is MNHNS and CDR2 SASEGT. The CDR3 contains 15 residues. The ends were cut back, 6 bases at V and 7 bases at J, with 21 bases in the middle. CDR3 bases: TGTGCCAGCAGCCCTCGAGGGAGGGGGGCCTTTGGCTACACCTTC. Translated: CASSPRGRGAFGYTF.

The chain couples TRBV9 to TRBJ1-1; D is ambiguous. V gave up 2 bases and J gave up 8 bases, with 16 bases separating them. There are 14 residues in the CDR3. CDR1 is SGDLS, CDR2 YYNGEE, per germline. In DNA form, the CDR3 reads TGTGCCAGCAGCGTCTTACCCAGGCCGGACGAAGCTTTCTTT. Translation: CASSVLPRPDEAFF.

This clone was recorded only once. The chain links TRBV9 to TRBJ2-1; a possible D gene is TRBD2 (5 bases). V was trimmed by 1 base and J by 0 bases, leaving 8 bases between them. The CDR3 length is 15 residues. Germline V gene data show CDR1 as SGDLS and CDR2 as YYNGEE. The CDR3 DNA reads as TGTGCCAGCAGCGTATGGGAGAGCTCCTACAATGAGCAGTTCTTC. Its protein is CASSVWESSYNEQFF.

The DNA for the CDR3 is TGTGCCAGCAGCTTAGTCTCTCGACAGGGTCGTGTGTTCGAGCAGTACTTC. It translates to CASSLVSRQGRVFEQYF. The chain links TRBV7-8 to TRBJ2-7; TRBD1 matches at 7 bases. This CDR3 is built from 17 residues. Germline V lookup: CDR1 SGHVS, CDR2 FQNEAQ. V lost 1 base, J lost 6 bases, and 15 bases stayed unmatched.

The chain has TRBV11-2 and TRBJ1-5; no clear D. V dropped 5 bases and J dropped 7 bases, with 9 bases sitting between them. The CDR3 loop spans 12 amino acids. CDR1 is SGHAT, CDR2 FQNNGV, per germline. The DNA of the CDR3 is TGTGCCAGCAGCGTTTTGGGGCAGCCCCAGCATTTT. This sequence encodes CASSVLGQPQHF.

The chain couples TRBV6-6 to TRBJ1-1; unclear D gene. V was shortened by 2 bases and J by 2 bases, with 9 bases between the two germline ends. Germline loops: CDR1 MNHNY, CDR2 SVGAGI (reference sequence). The CDR3 has 14 residues. The CDR3 DNA reads TGTGCCAGCAGTTACGCAGGCCCAAACACTGAAGCTTTCTTT. Protein sequence: CASSYAGPNTEAFF.

In its sample, this clone was seen once. The chain joins TRBV4-2 to TRBJ1-4; 7 bases line up with TRBD1. In germline, CDR1 is LGHNA, CDR2 YNFKEQ. This CDR3 has 14 residues. The V and J ends lost 4 bases and 8 bases, in that order; junction bases with no gene match: 7. CDR3 region: CASSLFTGDEKLFF. Written as DNA, the CDR3 is TGTGCCAGCAGCCTCTTCACAGGGGACGAAAAACTGTTTTTT.

J is TRBJ2-6 and V is TRBV5-1; perhaps TRBD1 as D (6 bases). Germline V CDR1 and CDR2: SGHRS, YFSETQ. V lost 4 bases to trimming and J lost 11 bases, with 16 bases between them. The CDR3 contains 14 residues. The CDR3 coding sequence is TGCGCCAGCAGCCGGACCCTACAGGGAGACGTCCTGACTTTC. Translating gives CASSRTLQGDVLTF.

V usage is TRBV7-8 and J usage is TRBJ1-2; 7 bases fit TRBD1. Trimming cost V 2 bases and J 4 bases; bases outside gene matches: 10. The CDR3 is 16 amino acids. Germline V lookup: CDR1 SGHVS, CDR2 FQNEAQ. CDR3 nucleotides: TGTGCCAGCAGCTTAATGGCCAGGGGGGAACCCTATGGCTACACCTTC. Translation gives CASSLMARGEPYGYTF.

The V call is TRBV7-8, the J call TRBJ2-1; 10 bases map to TRBD2. The CDR3 is 16 residues long. The ends lost 5 bases at V and 3 bases at J; junction bases unmatched: 7. The germline gives CDR1 SGHVS, CDR2 FQNEAQ. CDR3 protein: CASSASGGALYNEQFF. In nucleotides, the CDR3 is TGTGCCAGCAGCGCTAGCGGGGGAGCCCTCTACAATGAGCAGTTCTTC.

This chain joins TRBV27 and TRBJ1-1; maybe TRBD1 (6 bases). The V gene lost 5 bases and the J gene lost 2 bases, with 12 bases spanning the gap. Germline V gene sequence: CDR1 MNHEY, CDR2 SMNVEV (reference sequence). The CDR3 sequence is 14 residues long. CDR3 in DNA: TGTGCCAGCAGTGGGGGCGGTTTAAACACTGAAGCTTTCTTT. The encoded protein is CASSGGGLNTEAFF.

This clone was observed a handful of times. The chain is built from TRBV7-2 and TRBJ1-1; a possible D gene is TRBD1 (5 bases). Germline-derived CDR1 and CDR2 are SGHTA and FQGNSA. This CDR3 region has 13 residues. V was trimmed by 6 bases and J by 2 bases, leaving 10 bases between them. The chain's CDR3 is CASSFRANTEAFF. The CDR3 DNA reads TGTGCCAGCAGTTTCAGGGCCAACACTGAAGCTTTCTTT.

The chain employs TRBV4-3 and TRBJ1-4, with D possibly matching TRBD1 (6 bases). The CDR3 has 18 amino acids. Germline values: CDR1 LGHNA, CDR2 YSLEER. Trimming took 0 bases from V and 7 from J, leaving 21 bases between them. CDR3 loop: CASSQDMDAGRGGEKLFF. CDR3 in DNA: TGCGCCAGCAGCCAAGATATGGATGCGGGCAGGGGCGGTGAAAAACTGTTTTTT.

As regards this clone: The sample contains more than one DNA sequence encoding this CDR3. This chain uses TRBV18 with TRBJ1-1; the match to TRBD1 covers 7 bases. The V and J ends lost 3 bases and 1 base, in that order; junction bases with no gene match: 2. Germline V gene sequence: CDR1 KGHSH, CDR2 LQKENI. This CDR3 contains 14 residues. CDR3 nucleotide sequence: TGTGCCAGCTCACCGGGACAGCCGAACACTGAAGCTTTCTTT. The encoded protein is CASSPGQPNTEAFF.

The chain combines TRBV7-2 with TRBJ1-4; D might be TRBD1 (5 bases). The CDR3 loop spans 15 amino acids. Germline loops: CDR1 SGHTA, CDR2 FQGNSA. V was pared by 0 bases and J by 8 bases, with 13 bases between. The CDR3 spells CASSLAVREGEKLFF. In DNA form, the CDR3 reads TGTGCCAGCAGCTTAGCCGTCAGGGAGGGGGAAAAACTGTTTTTT.